This paragraph reports one TCR beta chain. This sample stems from a study of metastatic and nonmetastatic thyroid tumors. Ahead of thyroid surgery, no patient had received treatment of any kind. This CDR3 is 14 amino acids long. The V and J ends lost 1 base and 7 bases respectively, with 13 bases between them. TCRdb re-analyzed the PCR reads through MiXCR. This sample has tens of thousands of clones, with more than 3.5% found just once. The chain employs TRBV12-3 or TRBV12-4 and TRBJ1-2; D is unresolved. Sample: blood. This TCR was recovered from a female donor with papillary thyroid cancer or a benign thyroid nodule (not recorded which). Some clones in this sample may be carry-over from other donors' samples. In DNA form, the CDR3 reads TGTGCCAGCAGTTTAGTGATTTGGGAAACTGGCTACACCTTC. It specifies CASSLVIWETGYTF.